Shown below are 13 T cell receptor beta chains from a single sample sequenced in a study of neurological immune-mediated disorders. TCRdb redid the calling of the 5' RACE reads with MiXCR, one entry per CDR3 protein. The table lists approximately 80,000 distinct CDR3 sequences, about 5% of them singletons, with 7.9% in the top ten. The time point is: longitudinal time-point 2. Material for sequencing was PBMCs. These receptors were obtained from a woman in her fifties or sixties with multiple sclerosis.

At least ten counts were recorded for this clonotype. This chain connects TRBV27 to TRBJ2-7, with 12 bases aligning to TRBD2. The CDR3 extends over 14 amino acids. The J segment lost 5 bases and the V segment lost 5 bases, leaving 4 bases of the junction unmatched. Germline lookup yields CDR1 MNHEY and CDR2 SMNVEV (reference sequence). The CDR3 reads CASSRRTSGDEQYF. CDR3 DNA sequence: TGTGCCAGCAGTCGACGGACTAGCGGGGACGAGCAGTACTTC.

This clonotype was seen many times. V usage is TRBV14 and J usage is TRBJ2-7; 8 nucleotides line up with TRBD1. After removal of 2 bases from V and 2 bases from J, the junction contained 5 bases not matched to a gene. The CDR3 covers 15 residues. Germline loops: CDR1 SGHDN, CDR2 FVKESK. CDR3 nucleotides: TGTGCCAGCAGCCAAACGGACAGGGAAGCCTACGAGCAGTACTTC. Translated, it gives CASSQTDREAYEQYF.

This clonotype has a count of ten or more. This chain uses TRBV20-1 with TRBJ2-6, with D maybe TRBD1 (6 bases). In germline, CDR1 is DFQATT, CDR2 SNEGSKA (reference sequence). The length of the CDR3 is 13 residues. The CDR3, as DNA: TGCAGCGCAGGGGAAGCGGGGGCCAACGTCCTGACTTTC. Its protein product is CSAGEAGANVLTF.

This clonotype has ten or more counts. This chain uses TRBV20-1 with TRBJ2-3, with 10 positions matching TRBD2. Germline V gene sequence: CDR1 DFQATT, CDR2 SNEGSKA (reference sequence). Trimming at V came to 5 bases and at J to 1 base, leaving 6 bases not matched to a gene. This CDR3 comprises 15 residues. The DNA of the CDR3 is TGCAGTGCTCGAGCGGGGGGGCCTCGCACAGATACGCAGTATTTT. Its translation is CSARAGGPRTDTQYF.

This clonotype was counted at least ten times. The chain uses TRBV7-6 and TRBJ1-2; TRBD1 matches 7 bases. After removal of 5 bases from V and 4 bases from J, the junction contained 4 bases not matched to a gene. The CDR3 length is 13 residues. In germline, CDR1 is SGHVS, CDR2 FNYEAQ. CDR3: CASSPRQGYGYTF. Here the CDR3 DNA reads TGTGCCAGCAGCCCAAGACAGGGCTATGGCTACACCTTC.

This clonotype was detected many times. The chain joins TRBV12-3 or TRBV12-4 to TRBJ2-7; 7 bases map to TRBD1. V lost 6 bases, J lost 0 bases, and 14 bases stayed unmatched. The CDR3 has 17 amino acids. The CDR3 region has the DNA TGTGCCAGCAGCCCATTTAGGGTTTGGGACAGCTCCTACGAGCAGTACTTC. It translates to CASSPFRVWDSSYEQYF.

This clonotype was recorded at least ten times. This chain uses TRBV29-1 with TRBJ1-4; 7 bases agree with TRBD1. The CDR3 runs 13 residues. Germline CDR1 SQVTM, CDR2 ANQGSEA. Germline trimming cut 4 bases from V and 8 bases from J; bases unmatched to any gene: 7. In DNA form, the CDR3 reads TGCAGCGTTGCCCAGACAGGGCCCGAAAAACTGTTTTTT. It is translated as CSVAQTGPEKLFF. The whole variable domain, filled in from reference TRBV29-1 and TRBJ1-4, reads SAVISQKPSRDICQRGTSLTIQCQVDSQVTMMFWYRQQPGQSLTLIATANQGSEATYESGFVIDKFPISRPNLTFSTLTVSNMSPEDSSIYLCSVAQTGPEKLFFGSGTQLSVL.

This clonotype was counted at least ten times. V gene TRBV4-1 combines with J gene TRBJ2-7, with 7 nucleotides matching TRBD1. This CDR3 has 14 residues. Germline assignment: CDR1 MGHRA and CDR2 YSYEKL. After removal of 3 bases from V and 1 base from J, the junction contained 3 bases not matched to a gene. The CDR3 spells CASSHQDRSYEQYF. For the CDR3, the DNA is TGCGCCAGCAGCCACCAGGACAGGTCCTACGAGCAGTACTTC.

This clonotype occurred many times. This rearrangement joins TRBV5-1 to TRBJ1-5; 7 nucleotides match TRBD1. Germline CDR1 is SGHRS and CDR2 is YFSETQ. The CDR3 spans 15 residues. V shed 0 bases and J 5 bases; nucleotides not matched to a gene: 5. The DNA of the CDR3 is TGCGCCAGCAGCTTGGGGGGACAGAGAGATCAGCCCCAGCATTTT. Amino acid sequence: CASSLGGQRDQPQHF.

At least ten counts were recorded for this clonotype. The rearrangement joins TRBV5-1 to TRBJ2-7; D is undetermined. The CDR3 length is 15 residues. V was shortened by 3 bases and J by 4 bases, with 17 bases between the two germline ends. CDR1 is SGHRS and CDR2 is YFSETQ in the germline V gene. DNA of the CDR3: TGCGCCAGCAGCTCGGACCCTCGAGGTTTGTACGAGCAGTACTTC. Encoded protein: CASSSDPRGLYEQYF.

In this sample, this clonotype turned up many times. The rearrangement links TRBV15 to TRBJ2-1, with 10 bases aligning to TRBD2. V was pared by 1 base and J by 5 bases, with 8 bases of the junction left unmatched. CDR1 and CDR2 (germline): LNHNV, YYDKDF (reference sequence). The CDR3 loop spans 17 amino acids. CDR3 region: CATSRALAGYEDNEQFF. The CDR3 nucleotides read TGTGCCACCAGCAGAGCACTAGCGGGGTATGAGGACAATGAGCAGTTCTTC.

This clonotype was seen repeatedly, ten times or more. The chain combines TRBV6-4 with TRBJ1-5; D may be TRBD1 (5 bases). V gave up 2 bases and J gave up 4 bases, with 9 bases separating them. The CDR3 covers 14 residues. The germline CDR1 and CDR2 sequences are MRHNA and SNTAGT. The CDR3 bases are TGTGCCAGCAGTGACGGGGGAGGGAATCAGCCCCAGCATTTT. Its protein is CASSDGGGNQPQHF.

This clonotype occurred many times. The chain is built from TRBV28 and TRBJ2-7; D is ambiguous. Germline-derived CDR1 and CDR2 are MDHEN and SYDVKM. This CDR3 is built from 11 residues. The V and J ends lost 4 bases and 6 bases respectively, with 7 bases between them. The CDR3 region is CASSSPGEQYF. In DNA form, the CDR3 reads TGTGCCAGCAGTTCCCCGGGCGAGCAGTACTTC.